A single sample gave rise to the 22 T cell receptor beta chains below, sequenced in a study of TIL therapy for anti-PD-1-resistant metastatic lung cancer (dated by TCRdb to the early 2020s). This specimen's time point label, interpreted: pre-treatment sample, taken before nivolumab and TIL therapy. Using bias-controlled multiplex PCR with the immunoSEQ v3 hsTCRB kit, the TCR beta CDR3 regions were amplified from genomic DNA. TCRdb retrieved this table from immuneACCESS and kept in-frame rearrangements only. Not all clones are present; in checked studies, unresolved V genes account for under half, and no reason is known for the remainder. For this sample the table gives about 53,000 clones, of which more than 60% were detected only once. The ten largest account for 1.8% of the sample. Here the sequenced sample was blood, taken at baseline. The receptors stem from a person aged 25-79 years with non-small cell lung cancer.

This rearrangement joins TRBV6-6 to TRBJ1-2, with D hard to call. The CDR3 has 15 amino acids. From germline, CDR1 is MNHNY and CDR2 SVGAGI (reference sequence). Deletions cut 2 bases from V and 0 bases from J, with 10 bases between. The CDR3 loop is CASSYSSAPNYGYTF. CDR3 DNA sequence: TGTGCCAGCAGTTACAGCAGTGCTCCTAACTATGGCTACACCTTC.

The chain employs TRBV10-3 and TRBJ2-7, with D possibly called TRBD1 or TRBD2 (5 bases each). The CDR3 runs 11 residues. Germline V gene sequence: CDR1 ENHRY, CDR2 SYGVKD. Trimming left V 11 bases short and J 1 base short, with 9 bases between. The CDR3 sequence is CAAGRSYEQYF. DNA of the CDR3: TGTGCCGCAGGGAGATCCTACGAGCAGTACTTC.

In its sample, this clone was seen once. The chain employs TRBV18 and TRBJ2-2; tentatively, D is TRBD1 (6 bases). This CDR3 comprises 14 residues. Trimming removed 4 bases from V and 3 bases from J, with 9 bases in between. Germline-derived CDR1 and CDR2 are KGHSH and LQKENI. The CDR3 spells CASSQNRDTGELFF. For the CDR3, the DNA is TGTGCCAGCTCACAAAACAGGGACACCGGGGAGCTGTTTTTT.

This chain joins TRBV11-2 and TRBJ2-1; no clear D gene. From germline, CDR1 is SGHAT and CDR2 FQNNGV. V lost 5 bases to trimming and J lost 7 bases, with 15 bases between them. This CDR3 spans 14 amino acids. Here the CDR3 reads CASSPLTRYNEQFF. The CDR3 DNA sequence: TGTGCCAGCAGCCCGCTGACCAGGTATAATGAGCAGTTCTTC.

The CDR3 loop reads CASSLLTSGPSGANVLTF. For the CDR3, the DNA is TGTGCCAGCAGCTTATTGACTAGCGGTCCCTCTGGGGCCAACGTCCTGACTTTC. The chain has TRBV5-4 and TRBJ2-6, with TRBD2 matching 9 bases. CDR3 size: 18 residues. Trimming cost V 2 bases and J 0 bases; bases outside gene matches: 6. Germline loops: CDR1 SGHNT, CDR2 YYREEE (reference sequence).

V gene TRBV2 combines with J gene TRBJ1-2; D not certain. Trimming took off 6 bases at V and 2 bases at J, with 13 bases between the two ends. Per germline, CDR1 SNHLY and CDR2 FYNNEI. This CDR3 has 14 amino acids. The DNA of the CDR3 is TGTGCCAGCAGAGGCTCCGGACGGAACTATGGCTACACCTTC. Its protein is CASRGSGRNYGYTF.

DNA for the CDR3: TGCGCCAGCAGCCAAGATTGGAGACAGAGAAACACCATATATTTT. It codes for CASSQDWRQRNTIYF. The chain links TRBV4-3 to TRBJ1-3; tentative D call: TRBD1 (5 bases). Trimming took off 0 bases at V and 5 bases at J, with 11 bases between the two ends. CDR1 is LGHNA and CDR2 is YSLEER in the germline V gene. The CDR3 consists of 15 residues.

This clone has just a few counts. The CDR3 sequence is CASSIGQGGTGELFF. The CDR3 nucleotides read TGTGCCAGCTCTATCGGACAGGGTGGCACCGGGGAGCTGTTTTTT. This sequence joins TRBV18 and TRBJ2-2; 8 nucleotides agree with TRBD1. Trimming at V came to 6 bases and at J to 4 bases, leaving 7 bases not matched to a gene. Per germline, CDR1 KGHSH and CDR2 LQKENI. The CDR3 covers 15 residues.

The CDR3, as DNA: TGTGCCAGCAGTGATCAGGGGGCTCAGCCCCAGCATTTT. It yields the protein CASSDQGAQPQHF. V and J are TRBV2 and TRBJ1-5, with 8 bases that match TRBD1. There are 13 residues in the CDR3. Unmatched junction bases numbered 1, after V lost 3 bases and J lost 6 bases. Germline V lookup: CDR1 SNHLY, CDR2 FYNNEI.

The chain carries TRBV7-6 and TRBJ2-7; D ambiguous. V shed 2 bases and J shed 4 bases, with 12 bases lying between them. CDR3 length: 14 residues. The V gene's germline CDR1 is SGHVS and CDR2 FNYEAQ. The CDR3 region is CASSLNPTVYEQYF. In nucleotides, the CDR3 is TGTGCCAGCAGCTTAAATCCAACAGTGTACGAGCAGTACTTC. Looking up the rest from reference TRBV7-6 and TRBJ2-7 gives the full variable domain: GAGVSQSPRYKVTKRGQDVALRCDPISGHVSLYWYRQALGQGPEFLTYFNYEAQQDKSGLPNDRFSAERPEGSISTLTIQRTEQRDSAMYRCASSLNPTVYEQYFGPGTRLTVT.

The chain links TRBV2 to TRBJ2-4, with TRBD1 as a possible D gene (5 bases). Trimming cost V 4 bases and J 3 bases, with 10 bases left between them. The CDR3 has 14 amino acids. Germline CDR1 reads SNHLY; CDR2 reads FYNNEI. The CDR3 bases are TGTGCCAGCAGTGCCTCCCAGGGCAAAAACATTCAGTACTTC. It encodes CASSASQGKNIQYF.

The chain uses TRBV5-1 and TRBJ1-1; D uncertain. CDR3 size: 16 residues. Germline V lookup: CDR1 SGHRS, CDR2 YFSETQ. V was pared by 0 bases and J by 4 bases, with 16 bases between. The CDR3 coding sequence is TGCGCCAGCAGCTTGGCCCTACAGAGCGTGAGCACTGAAGCTTTCTTT. It codes for CASSLALQSVSTEAFF.

The rearrangement joins TRBV19 to TRBJ2-7, with D possibly being TRBD2 (6 bases). V lost 5 bases, J lost 0 bases, and 11 bases lay in between. Germline V CDR1 and CDR2: LNHDA, SQIVND (reference sequence). The length of the CDR3 is 14 residues. This chain's CDR3 is CASSSEGTSYEQYF. The CDR3 DNA reads as TGTGCCAGTAGTTCGGAGGGGACCTCCTACGAGCAGTACTTC. The variable domain in full, with the rest retrieved from reference TRBV19 and TRBJ2-7, is DGGITQSPKYLFRKEGQNVTLSCEQNLNHDAMYWYRQDPGQGLRLIYYSQIVNDFQKGDIAEGYSVSREKKESFPLTVTSAQKNPTAFYLCASSSEGTSYEQYFGPGTRLTVT.

This chain connects TRBV28 to TRBJ1-6, with TRBD1 identical over 10 bases. Germline V lookup: CDR1 MDHEN, CDR2 SYDVKM. CDR3 length equals 18 residues. The junction had 16 bases not matched to a gene; V was cut back by 8 bases and J by 6 bases. The CDR3: CASAPGTGDLGTNSPLHF. The DNA for the CDR3 is TGTGCCAGCGCCCCCGGGACAGGGGATTTGGGGACTAATTCACCCCTCCACTTT.

This chain joins TRBV7-9 and TRBJ1-4; 8 nucleotides line up with TRBD1. Per germline, CDR1 SEHNR and CDR2 FQNEAQ (reference sequence). V gave up 2 bases and J gave up 4 bases; unmatched junction bases: 12. The length of the CDR3 is 18 residues. The CDR3 region has the DNA TGTGCCAGCAGCTTAAGCTCCAGGGGGCTGACTCTTAATGAAAAACTGTTTTTT. Protein sequence: CASSLSSRGLTLNEKLFF.

This chain joins TRBV12-5 and TRBJ2-1, with 9 bases identical to TRBD2. The ends lost 7 bases at V and 12 bases at J; junction bases unmatched: 7. Germline lookup yields CDR1 LGHNT and CDR2 FRNRAP. CDR3 length: 12 residues. Written as DNA, the CDR3 is TGTGCTAGTGTCTATAGCGGGAGCCGGCAGTTCTTC. Protein: CASVYSGSRQFF.

This clone was seen just once. The chain recombines TRBV7-9 with TRBJ1-6; 8 nucleotides line up with TRBD1. Germline V gives CDR1 SEHNR, CDR2 FQNEAQ (reference sequence). V was pared by 6 bases and J by 10 bases, with 5 bases of the junction left unmatched. The CDR3 extends over 13 amino acids. The DNA for the CDR3 is TGTGCCAGCAGTCCAAGACAGGGGTCACCCCTCCACTTT. Amino acids: CASSPRQGSPLHF.

The count of this clone is one. The V and J genes are TRBV5-4 and TRBJ2-7, with unresolved D. Germline V gene lookup returns CDR1 SGHNT and CDR2 YYREEE (reference sequence). This CDR3 has 16 residues. V was shortened by 3 bases and J by 5 bases, with 21 bases between the two germline ends. The CDR3, as DNA: TGTGCCAGCAGCTCCCGACCAGGATTCCCCCGAGACGAGCAGTACTTC. As protein: CASSSRPGFPRDEQYF.

The chain has TRBV5-1 and TRBJ2-1, with D possibly being TRBD1 or TRBD2 (6 bases each). Germline values: CDR1 SGHRS, CDR2 YFSETQ. V was trimmed by 1 base and J by 8 bases, leaving 13 bases between them. This CDR3 contains 14 residues. CDR3 loop: CASSLRGAGHEQFF. The DNA for the CDR3 is TGCGCCAGCAGCTTGAGGGGGGCAGGGCATGAGCAGTTCTTC.

This clone has only a few counts. The chain combines TRBV7-3 with TRBJ2-4; 8 bases match TRBD2. Looked up from germline, CDR1 is SGHTA and CDR2 is FQGTGA. This CDR3 has 15 amino acids. V gave up 4 bases and J gave up 7 bases; unmatched junction bases: 9. CDR3 in DNA: TGTGCCAGCAGCTCCAGCGGGGGAGCCGGCAACATTCAGTACTTC. Its translation: CASSSSGGAGNIQYF.

The chain has TRBV27 and TRBJ2-7, with D possibly TRBD2 on 5 matching bases. V lost 4 bases and J lost 0, with 7 bases in between. The CDR3 is 13 residues long. CDR1 MNHEY and CDR2 SMNVEV come from the germline V gene (reference sequence). In DNA, the CDR3 is TGTGCCAGCAGTTACGGAGGCTCCTACGAGCAGTACTTC. Encoded protein: CASSYGGSYEQYF.

The genes are TRBV7-8 and TRBJ1-2; weak D call: TRBD1 (5 bases). V shed 3 bases and J shed 0 bases, with 14 bases lying between them. This CDR3 is built from 16 residues. Germline CDR1 and CDR2: SGHVS and FQNEAQ. CDR3 nucleotides: TGTGCCAGCAGCTTTAATCAGGGCCTGACTAACTATGGCTACACCTTC. It translates to CASSFNQGLTNYGYTF.